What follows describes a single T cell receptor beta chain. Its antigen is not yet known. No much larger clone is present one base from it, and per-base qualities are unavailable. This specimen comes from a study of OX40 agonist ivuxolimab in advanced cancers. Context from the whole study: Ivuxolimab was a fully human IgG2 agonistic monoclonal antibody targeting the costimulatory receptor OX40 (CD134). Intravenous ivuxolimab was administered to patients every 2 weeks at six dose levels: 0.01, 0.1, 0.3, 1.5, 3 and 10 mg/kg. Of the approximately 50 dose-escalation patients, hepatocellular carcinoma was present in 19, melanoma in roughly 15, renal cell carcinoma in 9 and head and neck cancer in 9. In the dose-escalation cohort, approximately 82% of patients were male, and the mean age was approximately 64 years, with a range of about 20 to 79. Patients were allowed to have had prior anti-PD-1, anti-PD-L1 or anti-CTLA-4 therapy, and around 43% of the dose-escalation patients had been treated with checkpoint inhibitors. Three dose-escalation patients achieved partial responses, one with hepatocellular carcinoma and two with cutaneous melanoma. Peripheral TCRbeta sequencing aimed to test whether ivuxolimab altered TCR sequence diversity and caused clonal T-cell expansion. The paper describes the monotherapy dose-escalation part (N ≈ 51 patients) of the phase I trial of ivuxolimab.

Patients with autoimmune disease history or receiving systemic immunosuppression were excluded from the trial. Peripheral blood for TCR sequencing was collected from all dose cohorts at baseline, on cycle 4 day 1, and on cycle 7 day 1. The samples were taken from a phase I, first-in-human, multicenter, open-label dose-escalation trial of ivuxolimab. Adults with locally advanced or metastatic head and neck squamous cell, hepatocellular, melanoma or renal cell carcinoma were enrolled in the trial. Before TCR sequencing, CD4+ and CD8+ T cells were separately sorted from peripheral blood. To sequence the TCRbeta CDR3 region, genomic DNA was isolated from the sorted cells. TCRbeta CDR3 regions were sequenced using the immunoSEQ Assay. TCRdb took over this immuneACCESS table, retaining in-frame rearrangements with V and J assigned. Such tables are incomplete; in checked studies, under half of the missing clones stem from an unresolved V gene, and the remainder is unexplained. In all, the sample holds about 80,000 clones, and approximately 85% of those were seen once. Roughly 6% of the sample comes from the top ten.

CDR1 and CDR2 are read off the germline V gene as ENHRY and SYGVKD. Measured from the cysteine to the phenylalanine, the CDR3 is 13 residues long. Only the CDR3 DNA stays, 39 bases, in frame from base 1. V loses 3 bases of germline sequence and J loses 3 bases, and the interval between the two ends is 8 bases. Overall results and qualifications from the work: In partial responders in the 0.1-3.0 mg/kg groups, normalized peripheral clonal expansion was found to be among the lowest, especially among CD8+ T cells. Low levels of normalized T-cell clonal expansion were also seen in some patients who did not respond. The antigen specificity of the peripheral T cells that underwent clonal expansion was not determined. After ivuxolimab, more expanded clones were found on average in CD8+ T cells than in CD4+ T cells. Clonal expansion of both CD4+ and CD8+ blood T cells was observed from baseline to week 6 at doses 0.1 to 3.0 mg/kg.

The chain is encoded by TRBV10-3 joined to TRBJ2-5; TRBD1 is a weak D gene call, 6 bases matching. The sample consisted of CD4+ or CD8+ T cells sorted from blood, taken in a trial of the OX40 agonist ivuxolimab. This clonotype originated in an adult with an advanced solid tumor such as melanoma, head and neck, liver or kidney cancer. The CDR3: CAISDTGKETQYF. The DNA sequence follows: TGTGCCATCAGTGATACAGGGAAAGAGACCCAGTACTTC.